Following are 7 T cell receptor beta chains from one sample sequenced in a study of shared clonotypes between healthy human individuals. Sequenced by immunoSEQ multiplex PCR; TCRdb stores in-frame clones only, minus some. The table has about 770,000 clones, over 55% seen once. The sample taken for sequencing was memory CD4+ T cells sorted from blood. Subset indicated: CD45RA-negative fraction. All receptors derive from a woman aged 25 to 39 in good health.

The chain recombines TRBV6-5 with TRBJ2-3, with D possibly called TRBD1 or TRBD2 (5 bases each). The CDR3 runs to 14 residues. The germline gives CDR1 MNHEY, CDR2 SVGAGI. Trimming pared 11 bases from V and 0 bases from J, leaving 15 bases between. CDR3 region: CASKVGASTDTQYF. DNA for the CDR3: TGTGCCTCAAAGGTCGGGGCTAGCACAGATACGCAGTATTTT.

The V call is TRBV18, the J call TRBJ2-3, with 14 bases identical to TRBD2. The ends lost 4 bases at V and 3 bases at J; junction bases unmatched: 3. The V gene's germline CDR1 is KGHSH and CDR2 LQKENI. CDR3 length equals 16 residues. Written as DNA, the CDR3 is TGTGCCAGCTCACTGGGACTAGCGGGAGTGACAGATACGCAGTATTTT. It specifies CASSLGLAGVTDTQYF. The variable domain in full, with the rest retrieved from reference TRBV18 and TRBJ2-3, is NAGVMQNPRHLVRRRGQEARLRCSPMKGHSHVYWYRQLPEEGLKFMVYLQKENIIDESGMPKERFSAEFPKEGPSILRIQQVVRGDSAAYFCASSLGLAGVTDTQYFGPGTRLTVL.

The chain joins TRBV10-2 to TRBJ2-5; 12 bases are a match to TRBD2. The junction had 6 bases not matched to a gene; V was cut back by 6 bases and J by 4 bases. CDR1 is WSHSY, CDR2 SAAADI, per germline. The CDR3 is 15 residues long. This chain's CDR3 is CASRRTSGMLETQYF. DNA of the CDR3: TGCGCCAGCAGGAGGACTAGCGGGATGTTAGAGACCCAGTACTTC.

This chain uses TRBV27 with TRBJ2-3, with 11 bases identical to TRBD2. With V trimmed by 5 bases and J by 5 bases, 9 bases remained unmatched. This CDR3 has 16 residues. Germline CDR1 is MNHEY and CDR2 is SMNVEV (reference sequence). CDR3 bases: TGTGCCAGCAGTCTCAAGGGTAGCGGGAGGGGAGATACGCAGTATTTT. It yields the protein CASSLKGSGRGDTQYF.

The gene calls are TRBV28 and TRBJ1-5, with no clear D. Trimming took 5 bases from V and 10 from J, leaving 18 bases between them. CDR1 is MDHEN and CDR2 is SYDVKM in the germline V gene. This CDR3 comprises 14 residues. As DNA, the CDR3 is TGTGCCAGCAGTGCCCTCCGGGTGGTAGATCCCCAGCATTTT. It translates to CASSALRVVDPQHF.

The genes are TRBV4-1 and TRBJ1-1, with 8 bases fitting TRBD1. Germline V gene data show CDR1 as MGHRA and CDR2 as YSYEKL. J was trimmed by 6 bases and V by 4 bases; bases with no gene match: 13. This CDR3 has 16 residues. The CDR3, as DNA: TGCGCCAGCAGCCCCCGGGACAGGACTTCCGTAGCTGAAGCTTTCTTT. This translates into CASSPRDRTSVAEAFF.

Concerning this clone: Additional DNA sequences in this sample encode the identical CDR3. This chain links TRBV28 with TRBJ1-5, with 10 bases fitting TRBD1. J gave up 7 bases and V 6 bases, and 3 bases lay outside the gene matches. The CDR3 extends over 13 amino acids. CDR1 and CDR2 (germline): MDHEN, SYDVKM. CDR3 nucleotides: TGTGCCAGCAGCGACAGGGGGCGACAGCCCCAGCATTTT. This sequence encodes CASSDRGRQPQHF.